The T cell receptor beta chain under discussion was sequenced for a study of low-dose radiotherapy and immunotherapy resistance in tumors (dated by TCRdb to the early 2020s). Some background on the complete study: Cohort 1 received 0.5 Gy per fraction every 2 weeks, with a prescribed total PTV dose of 6.5 Gy. Cohort 2 received 1 Gy per fraction every two weeks, with a total of 13 Gy over 26 weeks. Patients were given nivolumab as a 240 mg flat dose every two weeks and ipilimumab at 1 mg/kg every six weeks, with both drugs delivered intravenously. Intravenous cyclophosphamide at 200 mg/m2 was administered every two weeks, one day ahead of each radiation and immunotherapy administration. Starting on cycle 1 day 1, patients took 300 mg of aspirin by mouth once a day for four cycles. The trial did not randomize participants into treatment groups. Eight patients were included in the translational analysis, namely three from the first dose cohort plus the first five from the second dose cohort.

Read against the paper, the sample's time point label means: after trial treatment. The treatment or condition label of this sample denotes: LDRT plus nivolumab, ipilimumab, low-dose cyclophosphamide and aspirin (RACIN trial). The donors took part in RACIN, a single-arm, phase I, dose-escalation trial that combined nivolumab, ipilimumab, aspirin, low-dose cyclophosphamide and low-dose radiotherapy. Patients with advanced, TIL-negative solid tumors were considered eligible. This clonotype has just one count. Its antigen is still unknown. No base-level quality is on record; no much larger clone is a single base apart. A single read is weak support. For sequencing, an Illumina HiSeq 2500 was employed. First-strand cDNA was synthesized using Superscript III and a set of TRAV- and TRBV-specific primers, so that both TCRalpha and TCRbeta chains were covered. TCRs were amplified for approximately 20 PCR cycles with Phusion, using a constant-region primer paired with the adapter attached to the V primers. The MessageAmp II aRNA Amplification Kit was used to amplify the isolated mRNA, with in vitro transcription run for approximately 15 hours at 37 degrees C. The Dynabeads mRNA DIRECT Purification Kit was used to isolate the mRNA for TCR sequencing. Indexed Illumina adapters were added in a second roughly 25-cycle Phusion PCR, and the resulting products were purified with AMPure XP beads. The published analysis was carried out like this. Using custom Perl scripts, TCR sequences encoding the same protein were pooled, out-of-frame sequences were removed, and the abundance of each clonotype was computed. The analysis excluded TCR sequences that were supported by just one read. The metrics used to describe the repertoires included Shannon entropy, Gini index, clonality, richness, and the frequency of TCRs shared between repertoires. Clones were called with MiXCR by TCRdb after fastp trimmed the public reads at Q25, and only in-frame beta chains were retained. All rows with the same CDR3 protein become a single entry with the most common DNA and genes. The V and J calls were not made by the authors but by TCRdb's processing. In all, the sample holds about 30,000 distinct CDR3 sequences, and roughly 49% of those were seen once. Clones ranked in the top ten supply 4.5% to 7% of the sample.

The starting material was PBMCs, obtained after low-dose radiotherapy plus immunotherapy. The clonotype comes from a male donor with gallbladder cancer.

The nucleotide sequence reads TGCGCCAGCAGCTGGGGACTAGCCAGGGAGTCCTACGAGCAGTACTTC. Translation gives CASSWGLARESYEQYF. The rearrangement combines TRBV5-1 with TRBJ2-7; TRBD2 aligns with 9 central bases. CDR1 SGHRS and CDR2 YFSETQ were looked up in the germline V gene. V ends up 3 bases short and J 1 base short, with an unmatched junction base count of 8. The CDR3, cysteine through phenylalanine, is 16 amino acids long. The sequence is cut down to CDR3 DNA, 48 bases in frame from base 1.